This TCR beta chain originates from a study of OX40 agonist ivuxolimab in advanced cancers. CDR1 and CDR2 from the germline V gene are KGHSH and LQKENI. The CDR3 length is 15 residues. V dropped 6 bases and J dropped 10 bases, with 19 bases sitting between them. The table came from immunoSEQ multiplex PCR; TCRdb's copy has only in-frame clones and leaves some out. Of tens of thousands of clones in the sample, about 90% were seen once. The TCR originated in an adult with an advanced solid tumor such as melanoma, head and neck, liver or kidney cancer. Sample: CD4+ or CD8+ T cells sorted from blood, taken in a trial of the OX40 agonist ivuxolimab. The chain carries TRBV18 and TRBJ1-6, with D possibly TRBD1 on 5 matching bases. The CDR3 region is CASSTRGALPSPLHF. CDR3 nucleotides: TGTGCCAGCTCTACGCGTGGGGCCCTTCCCTCACCCCTCCACTTT.